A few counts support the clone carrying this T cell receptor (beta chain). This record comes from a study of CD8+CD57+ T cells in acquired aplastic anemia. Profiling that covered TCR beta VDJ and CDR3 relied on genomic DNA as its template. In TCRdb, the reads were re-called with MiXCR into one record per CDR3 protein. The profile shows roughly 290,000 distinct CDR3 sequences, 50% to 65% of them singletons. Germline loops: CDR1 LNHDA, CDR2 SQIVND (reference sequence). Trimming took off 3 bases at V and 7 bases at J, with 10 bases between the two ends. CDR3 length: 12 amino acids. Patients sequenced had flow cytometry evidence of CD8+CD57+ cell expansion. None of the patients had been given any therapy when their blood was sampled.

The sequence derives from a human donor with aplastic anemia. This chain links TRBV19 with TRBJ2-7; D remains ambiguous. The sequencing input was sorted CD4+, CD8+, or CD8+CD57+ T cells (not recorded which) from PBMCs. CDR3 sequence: CASSISGAEQYF. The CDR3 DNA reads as TGTGCCAGTAGTATCTCAGGAGCAGAGCAGTACTTC.